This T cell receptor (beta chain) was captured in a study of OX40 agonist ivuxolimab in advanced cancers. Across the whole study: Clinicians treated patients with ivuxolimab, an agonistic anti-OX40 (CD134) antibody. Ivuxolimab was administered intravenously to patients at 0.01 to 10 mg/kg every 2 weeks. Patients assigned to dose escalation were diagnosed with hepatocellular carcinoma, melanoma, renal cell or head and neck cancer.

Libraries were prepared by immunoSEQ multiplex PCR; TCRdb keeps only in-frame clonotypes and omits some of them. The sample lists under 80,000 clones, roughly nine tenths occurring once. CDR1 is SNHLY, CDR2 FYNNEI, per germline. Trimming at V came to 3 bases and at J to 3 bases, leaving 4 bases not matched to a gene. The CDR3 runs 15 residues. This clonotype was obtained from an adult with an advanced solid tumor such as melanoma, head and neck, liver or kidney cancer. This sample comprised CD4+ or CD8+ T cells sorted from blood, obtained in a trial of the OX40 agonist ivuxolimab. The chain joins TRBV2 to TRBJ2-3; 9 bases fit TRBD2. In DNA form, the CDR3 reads TGTGCCAGCAGTGAGGCTAGCGGGGAAACAGATACGCAGTATTTT. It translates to CASSEASGETDTQYF.